The rows below give T cell receptor beta chains drawn from one sample of a study of CD8 T cells in Susac syndrome. Using its own MiXCR run on the immunoSEQ multiplex PCR reads, TCRdb lists one record per CDR3 protein. The table records about 83,000 distinct CDR3 sequences, 95% to 96% of them present only once. Specimen: CD8+ T cells from PBMCs. Receptors originate from a human donor with Susac syndrome. Both conserved end residues are part of each CDR3. D genes are given only for firm matches. The size field is filled for only some rows; it gives once, few, many or a size class.

>TRBJ2-1|NA|TRBV7-9|NA
CASSPVESSVAYNEQFF
>TRBJ1-1|NA|TRBV25-1|NA
CASGRGPEAFF
>TRBJ2-5|NA|TRBV20-1|TRBD2
CSATSGGPMPAEQETQYF
>TRBJ2-2|NA|TRBV6-4|NA
CASSDPNTGELFF
>TRBJ2-5|NA|TRBV28|TRBD2
CASRPWLSGEETQYF
>TRBJ2-5|NA|TRBV9|TRBD2
CASSVTSGTNQETQYF
>TRBJ2-7|NA|TRBV5-1|NA
CASSFDHEQYF
>TRBJ2-5|NA|TRBV5-1|TRBD1
CASTHGTGGLETQYF
>TRBJ2-5|NA|TRBV29-1|TRBD2
CSVEGTSGAASQYF
>TRBJ1-1|once|TRBV20-1|NA
CSARDRAFGTEAFF
>TRBJ2-5|NA|TRBV9|TRBD1
CASSVGGQGGETQYF
>TRBJ2-6|NA|TRBV20-1|NA
CSARGGEISGANVLTF
>TRBJ2-3|NA|TRBV11-2|TRBD1
CASSLRPLDRGTDTQYF
>TRBJ2-7|NA|TRBV20-1|NA
CSARGLVSYEQYF
>TRBJ2-1|NA|TRBV15|TRBD1
CATSRVPGQLFYNEQFF
>TRBJ1-4|NA|TRBV4-1|NA
CASSPVQAEKLFF
>TRBJ1-5|NA|TRBV9|NA
CASSSGIGENQPQHF
>TRBJ2-5|NA|TRBV25-1|NA
CASRRGLETQYF
>TRBJ2-1|NA|TRBV5-4|NA
CASSLRGANEQFF
>TRBJ2-6|once|TRBV7-9|NA
CASSLVRSGANVLTF
>TRBJ2-3|NA|TRBV7-9|TRBD2
CASSPPTSGRVTDTQYF
>TRBJ2-1|once|TRBV7-3|NA
CASSLTSGPASYNEQFF
>TRBJ1-6|NA|TRBV25-1|TRBD1
CASNPQGINSPLHF
>TRBJ2-7|NA|TRBV7-2|NA
CASSFYVYEQYF
>TRBJ2-1|NA|TRBV19|NA
CASSISHIYNEQFF
>TRBJ1-2|NA|TRBV11-2|NA
CASRPGPFFYGYTF
>TRBJ1-5|NA|TRBV15|NA
CATSTSGGPQHF
>TRBJ2-5|NA|TRBV9|TRBD2
CASSLSGSHQETQYF
>TRBJ2-3|NA|TRBV5-1|TRBD2
CASSPGTSGANTDTQYF
>TRBJ1-2|once|TRBV14|NA
CASTPAPGDYGYTF
>TRBJ2-5|NA|TRBV20-1|TRBD2
CSASAWLAGAKETQYF
>TRBJ2-1|NA|TRBV7-9|NA
CASSLVSNEQFF
>TRBJ2-7|NA|TRBV3-1|NA
CASSHAGFLRNEQYF
>TRBJ2-5|NA|TRBV20-1|TRBD1
CSTLRDRGDYGETQYF
>TRBJ1-1|NA|TRBV15|TRBD1
CATSRPRGLNTEAFF
>TRBJ1-5|NA|TRBV24-1|NA
CATIRMGQRGKVSNQPQHF
>TRBJ2-5|NA|TRBV12-3/TRBV12-4|NA
CASSSRDFQETQYF
>TRBJ2-7|NA|TRBV28|NA
CASSARLSYEQYF
>TRBJ1-2|NA|TRBV27|NA
CASSLGTFNYGYTF
>TRBJ1-2|NA|TRBV5-4|NA
CASSPGRYNYGYTF